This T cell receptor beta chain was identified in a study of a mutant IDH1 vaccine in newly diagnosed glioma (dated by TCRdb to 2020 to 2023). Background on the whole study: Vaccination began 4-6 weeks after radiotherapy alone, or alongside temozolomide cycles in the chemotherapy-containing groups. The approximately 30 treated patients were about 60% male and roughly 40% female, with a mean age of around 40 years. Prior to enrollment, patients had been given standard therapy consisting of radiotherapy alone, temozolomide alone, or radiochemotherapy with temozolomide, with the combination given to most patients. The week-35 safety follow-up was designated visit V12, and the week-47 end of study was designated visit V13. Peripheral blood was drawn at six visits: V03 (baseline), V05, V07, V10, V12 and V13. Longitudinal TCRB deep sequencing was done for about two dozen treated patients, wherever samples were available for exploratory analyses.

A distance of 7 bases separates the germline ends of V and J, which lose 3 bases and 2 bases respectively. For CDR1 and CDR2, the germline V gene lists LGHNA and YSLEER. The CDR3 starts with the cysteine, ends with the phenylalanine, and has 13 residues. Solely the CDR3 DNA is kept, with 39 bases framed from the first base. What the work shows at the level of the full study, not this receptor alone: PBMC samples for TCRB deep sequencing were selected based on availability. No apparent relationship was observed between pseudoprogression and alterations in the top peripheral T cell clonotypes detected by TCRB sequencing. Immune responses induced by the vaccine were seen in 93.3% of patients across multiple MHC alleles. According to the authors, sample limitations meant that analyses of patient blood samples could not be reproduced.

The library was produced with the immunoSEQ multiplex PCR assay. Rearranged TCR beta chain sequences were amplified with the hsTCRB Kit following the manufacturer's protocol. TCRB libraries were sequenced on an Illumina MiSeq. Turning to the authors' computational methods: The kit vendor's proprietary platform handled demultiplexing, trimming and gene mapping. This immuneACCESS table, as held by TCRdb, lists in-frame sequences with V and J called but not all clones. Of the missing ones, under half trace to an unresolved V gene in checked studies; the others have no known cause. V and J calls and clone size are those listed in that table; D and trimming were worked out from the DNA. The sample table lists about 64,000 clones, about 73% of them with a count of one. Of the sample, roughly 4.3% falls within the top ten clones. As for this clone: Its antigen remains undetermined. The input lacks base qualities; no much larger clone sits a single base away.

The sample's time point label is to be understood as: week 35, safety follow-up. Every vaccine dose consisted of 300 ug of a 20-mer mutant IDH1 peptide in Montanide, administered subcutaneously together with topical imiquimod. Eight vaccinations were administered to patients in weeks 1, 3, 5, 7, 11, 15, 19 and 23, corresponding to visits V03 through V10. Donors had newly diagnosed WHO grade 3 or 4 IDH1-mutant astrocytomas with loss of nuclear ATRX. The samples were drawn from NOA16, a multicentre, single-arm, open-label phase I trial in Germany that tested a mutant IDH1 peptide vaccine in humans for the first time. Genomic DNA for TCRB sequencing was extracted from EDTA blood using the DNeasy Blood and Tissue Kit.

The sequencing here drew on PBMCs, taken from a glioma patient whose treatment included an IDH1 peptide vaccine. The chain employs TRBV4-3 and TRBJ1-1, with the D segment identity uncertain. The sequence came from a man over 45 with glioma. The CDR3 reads CASSQSINTEAFF. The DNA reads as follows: TGCGCCAGCAGCCAGTCTATAAACACTGAAGCTTTCTTT.